The 23 T cell receptor beta chains listed next were all sequenced from one sample in a study of a mutant IDH1 vaccine in newly diagnosed glioma. The antigens for these receptors are not known. Time point described: week 5, during vaccination. Alongside topical imiquimod, each dose of vaccine comprised 300 ug of mutant IDH1 20-mer peptide. Method: immunoSEQ multiplex PCR; TCRdb's copy keeps in-frame clones and lacks some. The table records 35,000 to 45,000 clones, roughly 90% of them present only once. The specimen comprised PBMCs, sampled from a glioma patient whose treatment included an IDH1 peptide vaccine. Source of these receptors: a man aged 45 to 65 with glioma.

The chain carries TRBV7-2 and TRBJ2-5; D remains ambiguous. The CDR3 is made up of 13 amino acids. Germline loops: CDR1 SGHTA, CDR2 FQGNSA. The germline V and J ends were trimmed by 4 bases and 5 bases, with 11 bases remaining between them. The CDR3 bases are TGTGCCAGCAGCTACCAGGTTGGGGAGACCCAGTACTTC. It encodes CASSYQVGETQYF.

This clone was counted a few times. The chain recombines TRBV29-1 with TRBJ2-7; 8 nucleotides match TRBD1. The CDR3 totals 15 residues. Germline-derived CDR1 and CDR2 are SQVTM and ANQGSEA. Losses at the gene ends were 2 bases for V and 0 bases for J; bases not matched to a gene: 6. The CDR3 loop is CSVENHRGVSYEQYF. The CDR3, as DNA: TGCAGCGTTGAAAACCACAGGGGGGTCTCCTACGAGCAGTACTTC.

The J gene is TRBJ2-4, the V gene TRBV2; perhaps TRBD2 as D (6 bases). The CDR3 is 15 amino acids. The ends were cut back, 6 bases at V and 0 bases at J, with 12 bases in the middle. Per germline, CDR1 SNHLY and CDR2 FYNNEI. The CDR3 bases are TGTGCCAGCAGACATCCGGGACTAGCCAAAAACATTCAGTACTTC. Protein product: CASRHPGLAKNIQYF. Drawing the rest from reference TRBV2 and TRBJ2-4, the complete variable domain is EPEVTQTPSHQVTQMGQEVILRCVPISNHLYFYWYRQILGQKVEFLVSFYNNEISEKSEIFDDQFSVERPDGSNFTLKIRSTKLEDSAMYFCASRHPGLAKNIQYFGAGTRLSVL.

The gene calls are TRBV25-1 and TRBJ2-1; D is unclear. The germline gives CDR1 MGHDK, CDR2 SYGVNS. V lost 2 bases and J lost 3, with 8 bases in between. This CDR3 has 14 residues. CDR3 coding DNA: TGTGCCAGCAGTGAAGATGCTGGCTACAATGAGCAGTTCTTC. It encodes CASSEDAGYNEQFF.

The V and J genes are TRBV10-3 and TRBJ1-1, with 7 positions matching TRBD1. Per the germline V gene, CDR1 is ENHRY and CDR2 is SYGVKD. CDR3 length equals 13 residues. Germline trimming cut 6 bases from V and 4 bases from J; bases unmatched to any gene: 5. The DNA of the CDR3 is TGTGCCATCAGCCGACAGGGAGGCACTGAAGCTTTCTTT. Protein sequence: CAISRQGGTEAFF.

The chain links TRBV5-1 to TRBJ2-1; 10 bases match TRBD2. Germline loops: CDR1 SGHRS, CDR2 YFSETQ. With 4 bases clipped from V and 10 bases from J, the junction kept 14 bases outside the gene matches. This CDR3 has 16 amino acids. CDR3 protein: CASSNPSGGKSGEQFF. The CDR3 nucleotides are TGCGCCAGCAGCAACCCTAGCGGGGGAAAATCGGGAGAGCAGTTCTTC.

V and J are TRBV6-5 and TRBJ1-1; 8 bases agree with TRBD1. The junction had 5 bases not matched to a gene; V was cut back by 8 bases and J by 0 bases. Looked up from germline, CDR1 is MNHEY and CDR2 is SVGAGI. The CDR3 is 14 amino acids. CDR3 DNA: TGTGCCAGCCTCAACAGGGGGGTGAACACTGAAGCTTTCTTT. It translates to CASLNRGVNTEAFF.

This chain uses TRBV6-6 with TRBJ2-2; no definite D call. Germline V gene sequence: CDR1 MNHNY, CDR2 SVGAGI (reference sequence). The CDR3 sequence is 16 residues long. V lost 0 bases to trimming and J lost 0 bases, with 8 bases between them. CDR3 residues: CASSYSRRSNTGELFF. CDR3 DNA sequence: TGTGCCAGCAGTTACTCTCGTCGGTCGAACACCGGGGAGCTGTTTTTT.

This chain connects TRBV15 to TRBJ1-2; the match to TRBD1 covers 8 bases. V lost 3 bases, J lost 2 bases, and 5 bases stayed unmatched. CDR1 is LNHNV and CDR2 is YYDKDF in the germline V gene (reference sequence). The CDR3 totals 15 residues. For the CDR3, the DNA is TGTGCCACCAGCAGGGATCAGGGGGCGAACTATGGCTACACCTTC. It translates to CATSRDQGANYGYTF.

This chain joins TRBV5-6 and TRBJ1-6; D gene unclear. Germline lookup yields CDR1 SGHDT and CDR2 YYEEEE. Trimming took 4 bases from V and 3 from J, leaving 14 bases between them. The CDR3 consists of 16 residues. The CDR3 spells CASSTDAIFYNSPLHF. The CDR3 DNA is TGTGCCAGCAGCACGGACGCTATTTTCTATAATTCACCCCTCCACTTT.

The chain uses TRBV15 and TRBJ2-7; 10 bases align to TRBD2. In germline, CDR1 is LNHNV, CDR2 YYDKDF (reference sequence). Germline trimming cut 6 bases from V and 1 base from J; bases unmatched to any gene: 9. The CDR3 is 16 residues long. This chain's CDR3 is CATREGLAVSSYEQYF. The CDR3 DNA sequence: TGTGCCACCAGGGAAGGACTAGCGGTATCATCCTACGAGCAGTACTTC.

This chain links TRBV28 with TRBJ1-2; unclear D gene. Trimming left V 5 bases short and J 4 bases short, with 23 bases between. The CDR3 covers 17 residues. Germline V gene lookup returns CDR1 MDHEN and CDR2 SYDVKM. The CDR3 reads CASSPRGGPMPSYGYTF. CDR3 DNA sequence: TGTGCCAGCAGTCCACGGGGTGGTCCTATGCCTTCCTATGGCTACACCTTC.

V gene TRBV15 combines with J gene TRBJ1-5; D is unclear. CDR1 and CDR2 (germline): LNHNV, YYDKDF (reference sequence). The CDR3 is 14 amino acids. Trimming pared 0 bases from V and 9 bases from J, leaving 12 bases between. The CDR3 region has the DNA TGTGCCACCAGCAGAGATAACTTAGCGCCGCCCCAGCATTTT. This codes for CATSRDNLAPPQHF. The full variable domain, completed using reference TRBV15 and TRBJ1-5, is DAMVIQNPRYQVTQFGKPVTLSCSQTLNHNVMYWYQQKSSQAPKLLFHYYDKDFNNEADTPDNFQSRRPNTSFCFLDIRSPGLGDTAMYLCATSRDNLAPPQHFGDGTRLSIL.

The chain recombines TRBV6-6 with TRBJ1-6; D perhaps matches TRBD1 (5 bases). The CDR3 spans 16 residues. V was clipped by 2 bases and J by 9 bases, with 17 bases between them. The V gene's germline CDR1 is MNHNY and CDR2 SVGAGI (reference sequence). Here the CDR3 DNA reads TGTGCCAGCAGTTACAGGGGCCAGGGTGGGAGTTCACCCCTCCACTTT. It translates to CASSYRGQGGSSPLHF.

The chain couples TRBV15 to TRBJ1-4; tentative D call: TRBD1 (5 bases). This CDR3 contains 16 residues. Trimming took off 5 bases at V and 0 bases at J, with 13 bases between the two ends. CDR1 and CDR2 (germline): LNHNV, YYDKDF (reference sequence). DNA of the CDR3: TGTGCCACCAGCCCCGGGGAGGGACCAACTAATGAAAAACTGTTTTTT. This gives the protein CATSPGEGPTNEKLFF.

This chain joins TRBV5-5 and TRBJ1-2; D might be TRBD1 (5 bases). Germline V CDR1 and CDR2: SGHKS, YYEKEE (reference sequence). The CDR3 contains 14 residues. V lost 8 bases to trimming and J lost 3 bases, with 17 bases between them. The CDR3: CASKSGQGHYGYTF. The CDR3 DNA follows: TGTGCCAGTAAATCGGGCCAGGGCCACTATGGCTACACCTTC.

This clone was detected only a few times. V is TRBV15 and J is TRBJ2-7; D unresolved. Germline lookup yields CDR1 LNHNV and CDR2 YYDKDF (reference sequence). Trimming left V 0 bases short and J 5 bases short, with 11 bases between. The CDR3 is 14 amino acids. The CDR3 DNA is TGTGCCACCAGCAGAGATGGCGCGAAGCACGAGCAGTACTTC. This gives the protein CATSRDGAKHEQYF.

This chain links TRBV25-1 with TRBJ2-1; no firm D call. The CDR3 is 12 residues long. Looked up from germline, CDR1 is MGHDK and CDR2 is SYGVNS. V was trimmed by 3 bases and J by 7 bases, leaving 7 bases between them. CDR3 nucleotide sequence: TGTGCCAGCAGTGATGGGTTTAATGAGCAGTTCTTC. It codes for CASSDGFNEQFF. Full variable domain (missing parts from reference TRBV25-1 and TRBJ2-1): EADIYQTPRYLVIGTGKKITLECSQTMGHDKMYWYQQDPGMELHLIHYSYGVNSTEKGDLSSESTVSRIRTEHFPLTLESARPSHTSQYLCASSDGFNEQFFGPGTRLTVL.

The V gene is TRBV27, the J gene TRBJ1-3; D may be TRBD1 (6 bases). CDR1 is MNHEY, CDR2 SMNVEV, per germline (reference sequence). This CDR3 is 14 amino acids long. The V end lost 0 bases, the J end lost 8 bases, and 11 bases lay between the germline ends. The CDR3 region is CASSLSGGGDTIYF. In DNA form, the CDR3 reads TGTGCCAGCAGTTTATCTGGCGGGGGCGACACCATATATTTT.

The J gene is TRBJ1-2, the V gene TRBV29-1; D remains unclear. V was pared by 1 base and J by 7 bases, with 19 bases between. The CDR3 is made up of 15 amino acids. CDR1 is SQVTM, CDR2 ANQGSEA, per germline. The CDR3 loop is CSVEGDRRTSFGYTF. For the CDR3, the DNA is TGCAGCGTTGAAGGGGATAGGCGCACGAGCTTTGGCTACACCTTC.

The chain joins TRBV19 to TRBJ2-5, with 8 bases identical to TRBD1. This CDR3 comprises 14 residues. Germline V gene sequence: CDR1 LNHDA, CDR2 SQIVND (reference sequence). V lost 7 bases, J lost 5 bases, and 9 bases stayed unmatched. CDR3 amino acids: CASTTGEAWETQYF. The CDR3 DNA reads as TGTGCCAGTACGACAGGGGAGGCTTGGGAGACCCAGTACTTC.

This chain's CDR3 is CASSIAGQSYEQYF. The CDR3 nucleotides read TGTGCCAGTAGTATAGCTGGACAGTCCTACGAGCAGTACTTC. V and J are TRBV19 and TRBJ2-7; D may be TRBD1 (6 bases). The CDR3 contains 14 residues. Germline CDR1 and CDR2: LNHDA and SQIVND (reference sequence). V was pared by 1 base and J by 1 base, with 8 bases between.

In this sample, this clone turned up a few times. J is TRBJ2-1 and V is TRBV6-4, with TRBD2 matching 12 bases. J lost 6 bases, V lost 0 bases, and 0 bases had no gene match. CDR3 length: 15 amino acids. In germline, CDR1 is MRHNA, CDR2 SNTAGT. This chain's CDR3 is CASSDSTSGSNEQFF. DNA of the CDR3: TGTGCCAGCAGTGACTCGACTAGCGGGAGCAATGAGCAGTTCTTC.